The 5 T cell receptor beta chains below were found in one sample sequenced in a study of blood T cell repertoires in COVID-19. Libraries were prepared by immunoSEQ multiplex PCR; TCRdb keeps only in-frame clonotypes and omits some of them. The data show some 200,000 clones, approximately 83% seen once. Sequencing was performed on peripheral blood. The receptors come from a woman in her twenties or thirties who had recovered from COVID-19.

This chain links TRBV10-3 with TRBJ2-5, with TRBD2 identical over 11 bases. CDR3 size: 16 residues. Germline lookup yields CDR1 ENHRY and CDR2 SYGVKD. After removal of 0 bases from V and 4 bases from J, the junction contained 4 bases not matched to a gene. CDR3 coding DNA: TGTGCCATCAGTGAGTCTAGCGGGAGGGCCTCAGAGACCCAGTACTTC. Translation: CAISESSGRASETQYF.

This rearrangement joins TRBV14 to TRBJ2-7, with D possibly matching TRBD2 (7 bases). V was pared by 4 bases and J by 2 bases, with 12 bases between. Germline loops: CDR1 SGHDN, CDR2 FVKESK. The CDR3 length is 14 residues. CDR3 sequence reads: CASSRVGGAYEQYF. In nucleotides, the CDR3 is TGTGCCAGCAGCCGAGTAGGGGGGGCCTACGAGCAGTACTTC. The full variable domain, its missing parts supplied by reference TRBV14 and TRBJ2-7, is EAGVTQFPSHSVIEKGQTVTLRCDPISGHDNLYWYRRVMGKEIKFLLHFVKESKQDESGMPNNRFLAERTGGTYSTLKVQPAELEDSGVYFCASSRVGGAYEQYFGPGTRLTVT.

V usage is TRBV9 and J usage is TRBJ1-4; TRBD1 matches at 9 bases. V lost 4 bases, J lost 0 bases, and 10 bases stayed unmatched. Germline V gene sequence: CDR1 SGDLS, CDR2 YYNGEE. The CDR3 spans 18 residues. This CDR3 reads CASSPPPGQGATNEKLFF. DNA of the CDR3: TGTGCCAGCAGCCCCCCTCCGGGACAGGGAGCAACTAATGAAAAACTGTTTTTT.

In this sample, this clone turned up many times. The gene calls are TRBV15 and TRBJ2-2; 8 nucleotides align to TRBD1. The germline V gene encodes CDR1 LNHNV and CDR2 YYDKDF (reference sequence). The CDR3 totals 15 residues. V was clipped by 0 bases and J by 5 bases; unmatched bases: 2. The CDR3 bases are TGTGCCACCAGCAGAGAGGGACAGGCAACCGGGGAGCTGTTTTTT. Translation gives CATSREGQATGELFF.

V usage is TRBV30 and J usage is TRBJ2-3; TRBD2 matches at 9 bases. CDR3 size: 15 residues. V was clipped by 4 bases and J by 9 bases; unmatched bases: 14. Germline V lookup: CDR1 GTSNPN, CDR2 SVGIG (reference sequence). In DNA form, the CDR3 reads TGTGCCTGGACCAGGACTAGCGCACCCCGCTTCACGCAGTATTTT. Residues: CAWTRTSAPRFTQYF.